This paragraph reports one T cell receptor beta chain. Its specificity is unknown. The data were obtained in a study of cytomegalovirus exposure and HLA in healthy donors. General observations from the study: HLA restriction was apparent for most CMV-associated TCR beta chains in a later analysis. In an earlier analysis, in roughly 580 donors, most V segments appeared productive either ~87% or ~30% of the time. Later analysis identified some 16,000 TCR beta sequences associated with HLA alleles, using a false discovery rate threshold of 0.05. Apart from CMV serostatus, no immune exposure information was available.

The PCR employed 60 Vbeta primers together with 13 Jbeta primers. The protocol was immunoSEQ multiplex PCR, while the TCRdb copy is restricted to in-frame clones and leaves out a portion. The sample lists some 130,000 clones, around 70% occurring once. The CDR3 length is 16 residues. Germline values: CDR1 LNHDA, CDR2 SQIVND (reference sequence). Trimming pared 9 bases from V and 0 bases from J, leaving 18 bases between. This TCR was sampled from a woman aged 55-69 years in good health and CMV-seropositive. V gene TRBV19 combines with J gene TRBJ1-5; D may be TRBD1 (5 bases). The sequenced sample consisted of PBMCs. The CDR3 nucleotides are TGTGCCAGCCCGGGACTCCGGAGGGTTAGCAATCAGCCCCAGCATTTT. Translation: CASPGLRRVSNQPQHF.